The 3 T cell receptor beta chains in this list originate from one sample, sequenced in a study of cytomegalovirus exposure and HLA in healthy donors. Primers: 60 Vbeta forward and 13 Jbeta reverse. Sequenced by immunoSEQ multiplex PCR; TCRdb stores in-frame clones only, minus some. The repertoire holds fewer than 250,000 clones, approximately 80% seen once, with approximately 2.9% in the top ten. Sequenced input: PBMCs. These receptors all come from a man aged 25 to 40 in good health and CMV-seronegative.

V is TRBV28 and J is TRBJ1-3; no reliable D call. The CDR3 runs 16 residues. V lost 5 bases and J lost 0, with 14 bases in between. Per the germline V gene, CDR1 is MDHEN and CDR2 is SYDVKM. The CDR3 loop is CASSVHLGSSGNTIYF. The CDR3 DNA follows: TGTGCCAGCAGTGTACATCTTGGGAGCTCTGGAAACACCATATATTTT. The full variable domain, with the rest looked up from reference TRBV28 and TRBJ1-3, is DVKVTQSSRYLVKRTGEKVFLECVQDMDHENMFWYRQDPGLGLRLIYFSYDVKMKEKGDIPEGYSVSREKKERFSLILESASTNQTSMYLCASSVHLGSSGNTIYFGEGSWLTVV.

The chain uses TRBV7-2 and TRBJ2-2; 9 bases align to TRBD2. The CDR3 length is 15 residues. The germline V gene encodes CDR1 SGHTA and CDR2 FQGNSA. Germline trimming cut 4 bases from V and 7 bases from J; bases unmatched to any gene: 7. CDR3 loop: CASSSPGLAIGELFF. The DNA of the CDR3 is TGTGCCAGCAGCTCACCGGGACTAGCAATCGGGGAGCTGTTTTTT.

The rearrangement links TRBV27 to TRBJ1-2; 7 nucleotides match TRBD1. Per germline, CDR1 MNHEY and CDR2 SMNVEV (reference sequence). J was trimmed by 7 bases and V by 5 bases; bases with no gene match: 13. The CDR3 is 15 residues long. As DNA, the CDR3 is TGTGCCAGCAGTCTCGATTCGGGACAGACGACTGGCTACACCTTC. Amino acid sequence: CASSLDSGQTTGYTF.